A single sample is the source of the 16 T cell receptor beta chains below, sequenced in a study of T cell responses to AZD1222 COVID-19 vaccine. TCRdb's copy holds only in-frame clones and misses some; the assay was immunoSEQ multiplex PCR. The sample consists of 150,000 to 200,000 clones, 85% to 95% of them appearing once. The sample here was peripheral blood, taken on day 0 of AZD1222 vaccination. The receptors were gathered from an adult in good health.

CDR3 in DNA: TGTGCCAGCAGCTGGGGAATAGGGACTAATGAAAAACTGTTTTTT. Amino acid sequence: CASSWGIGTNEKLFF. The chain carries TRBV5-4 and TRBJ1-4; D remains unclear. This CDR3 contains 15 residues. V was shortened by 3 bases and J by 2 bases, with 11 bases between the two germline ends. Per the germline V gene, CDR1 is SGHNT and CDR2 is YYREEE (reference sequence). Full variable domain (rest looked up from reference TRBV5-4 and TRBJ1-4): ETGVTQSPTHLIKTRGQQVTLRCSSQSGHNTVSWYQQALGQGPQFIFQYYREEENGRGNFPPRFSGLQFPNYSSELNVNALELDDSALYLCASSWGIGTNEKLFFGSGTQLSVL.

This chain links TRBV6-2 or TRBV6-3 with TRBJ1-2, with a possible D match to TRBD1 (5 bases). CDR1 MNHEY and CDR2 SVGEGT come from the germline V gene. This CDR3 is 14 amino acids long. With 6 bases removed from V and 3 bases from J, the gap between germline ends came to 14 bases. The CDR3, as DNA: TGTGCCAGCAGCTGGGACGCCGAGGACTATGGCTACACCTTC. Protein product: CASSWDAEDYGYTF.

J is TRBJ1-2 and V is TRBV3-1 (or the pseudogene TRBV3-2); D is possibly TRBD1 (5 bases). The CDR3 is 14 residues long. Trimming left V 1 base short and J 5 bases short, with 11 bases between. The germline V gene encodes CDR1 LGHDT and CDR2 YNNKEL (reference sequence). CDR3 in DNA: TGTGCCAGCAGCCAAGGACCAGGGAGGTATGGCTACACCTTC. It translates to CASSQGPGRYGYTF.

The table lists this clone with a count of one. The chain recombines TRBV14 with TRBJ2-7; D gene unclear. The germline V gene has CDR1 SGHDN and CDR2 FVKESK. The V end was cut by 3 bases, the J end by 3 bases, with 3 bases between. This CDR3 spans 11 amino acids. The chain's CDR3 is CASSHSYEQYF. The CDR3 DNA follows: TGTGCCAGCAGCCACAGCTACGAGCAGTACTTC.

V and J are TRBV6-6 and TRBJ2-1; D is uncertain. The CDR3 has 13 residues. Germline CDR1 and CDR2: MNHNY and SVGAGI (reference sequence). The ends were cut back, 0 bases at V and 4 bases at J, with 4 bases in the middle. The CDR3 DNA reads as TGTGCCAGCAGTTACTCAATTTACAATGAGCAGTTCTTC. Protein sequence: CASSYSIYNEQFF.

The chain joins TRBV7-6 to TRBJ2-1, with 7 bases lining up with TRBD1. Germline trimming cut 4 bases from V and 2 bases from J; bases unmatched to any gene: 14. This CDR3 region has 18 residues. Germline values: CDR1 SGHVS, CDR2 FNYEAQ. CDR3 residues: CASSSGDLDRPPYNEQFF. As DNA, the CDR3 is TGTGCCAGCAGCTCAGGTGATCTGGACAGGCCCCCCTACAATGAGCAGTTCTTC. The complete variable domain, with remaining parts taken from reference TRBV7-6 and TRBJ2-1, reads GAGVSQSPRYKVTKRGQDVALRCDPISGHVSLYWYRQALGQGPEFLTYFNYEAQQDKSGLPNDRFSAERPEGSISTLTIQRTEQRDSAMYRCASSSGDLDRPPYNEQFFGPGTRLTVL.

The chain uses TRBV7-2 and TRBJ1-1; the match to TRBD1 covers 11 bases. V lost 10 bases and J lost 4; bases outside the gene matches: 8. The CDR3 spans 14 residues. CDR1 and CDR2 (germline): SGHTA, FQGNSA. The CDR3: CATTRGTGGTEAFF. The CDR3 nucleotides read TGTGCCACTACCCGGGGGACAGGGGGCACTGAAGCTTTCTTT.

The V and J genes are TRBV5-6 and TRBJ2-7; 10 bases agree with TRBD2. The CDR3 spans 17 residues. Germline trimming cut 6 bases from V and 4 bases from J; bases unmatched to any gene: 16. The germline gives CDR1 SGHDT, CDR2 YYEEEE. The CDR3 DNA reads as TGTGCCAGCACCCCCCAGTTTCCTAGCGGGAGAATTTACGAGCAGTACTTC. It translates to CASTPQFPSGRIYEQYF.

The chain links TRBV27 to TRBJ1-1; no firm D call. The CDR3 is 12 amino acids. CDR1 MNHEY and CDR2 SMNVEV come from the germline V gene (reference sequence). V dropped 10 bases and J dropped 1 base, with 10 bases sitting between them. The chain's CDR3 is CATLAPNTEAFF. CDR3 in DNA: TGTGCCACCCTCGCCCCGAACACTGAAGCTTTCTTT.

The chain couples TRBV29-1 to TRBJ2-3, with no clear D. Germline V gene sequence: CDR1 SQVTM, CDR2 ANQGSEA. V lost 5 bases to trimming and J lost 4 bases, with 10 bases between them. This CDR3 is built from 12 residues. In nucleotides, the CDR3 is TGCAGCGTTCACTTATTAGCAGATACGCAGTATTTT. As protein: CSVHLLADTQYF.

The chain has TRBV19 and TRBJ1-1, with TRBD1 matching over 9 bases. CDR1 and CDR2 (germline): LNHDA, SQIVND (reference sequence). The CDR3 is 14 residues long. J lost 6 bases, V lost 1 base, and 3 bases had no gene match. The DNA for the CDR3 is TGTGCCAGTAGTATAGGCGGGACAGGGCCTGAAGCTTTCTTT. Encoded protein: CASSIGGTGPEAFF.

The chain carries TRBV9 and TRBJ1-3; D not certain. This CDR3 contains 15 residues. In germline, CDR1 is SGDLS, CDR2 YYNGEE. Trimming stripped 1 base from V and 2 bases from J, with 10 bases between. The CDR3 loop is CASSVNWNPGNTIYF. CDR3 sequence (DNA): TGTGCCAGCAGCGTAAATTGGAATCCTGGAAACACCATATATTTT.

The chain recombines TRBV19 with TRBJ1-2, with a possible D match to TRBD1 (5 bases). The CDR3 runs 15 residues. Trimming left V 3 bases short and J 4 bases short, with 15 bases between. Germline CDR1 and CDR2: LNHDA and SQIVND (reference sequence). The chain's CDR3 is CASSMMGDPGYGYTF. The CDR3 DNA reads as TGTGCCAGTAGTATGATGGGGGACCCGGGCTATGGCTACACCTTC.

The V call is TRBV30, the J call TRBJ2-7; D perhaps matches TRBD2 (5 bases). V lost 1 base and J 4 bases, leaving 17 bases between the germline ends. Germline values: CDR1 GTSNPN, CDR2 SVGIG (reference sequence). The CDR3 is 15 amino acids. CDR3 sequence reads: CAWSGRSERGYEQYV. The CDR3 DNA follows: TGTGCCTGGAGTGGGCGATCGGAACGAGGGTACGAGCAGTACGTC.

In nucleotides, the CDR3 is TGTGCCAGTAGTATTTCCGGGACTAGCGCTTACAATGAGCAGTTCTTC. This codes for CASSISGTSAYNEQFF. This chain joins TRBV19 and TRBJ2-1; 10 bases are a match to TRBD2. The trim removed 3 bases at V and 4 bases at J, leaving 6 bases unmatched. CDR1 and CDR2 from the germline V gene are LNHDA and SQIVND (reference sequence). CDR3 length equals 16 residues.

As DNA, the CDR3 is TGCAGTGCTAGAGATATCCCGGGGGCTTTCTTT. Translation: CSARDIPGAFF. The chain joins TRBV20-1 to TRBJ1-1; D is ambiguous. The CDR3 totals 11 residues. Germline CDR1 reads DFQATT; CDR2 reads SNEGSKA (reference sequence). The V end was cut by 0 bases, the J end by 11 bases, with 10 bases between.